This T cell receptor beta chain was sequenced during a study of shared clonotypes between healthy human individuals. Study-wide results and limits: The authors sampled blood alone, and tissue repertoires likely differ. Clonotypes not shared had lower generation probabilities than those common to all four donors.

Sequenced by immunoSEQ multiplex PCR; TCRdb stores in-frame clones only, minus some. The sample yields some 1.5 million clones, about 98% seen once. The CDR3 contains 11 residues. Germline V CDR1 and CDR2: DFQATT, SNEGSKA (reference sequence). With 2 bases removed from V and 7 bases from J, the gap between germline ends came to 9 bases. With regard to this clone: No antigen is known for it.

The donors were all Caucasian adults (living in Nashville, Tennessee). The sequence was obtained from a man aged 30-40 years in good health. V gene TRBV20-1 combines with J gene TRBJ2-7, with no clear D. Sequencing was done on a sample of naive CD4+ T cells sorted from blood. Noted subset: CD45RA+ positively selected. The CDR3 sequence: CSARKPLEQYF. The CDR3, as DNA: TGCAGTGCTAGAAAGCCTTTAGAGCAGTACTTC.